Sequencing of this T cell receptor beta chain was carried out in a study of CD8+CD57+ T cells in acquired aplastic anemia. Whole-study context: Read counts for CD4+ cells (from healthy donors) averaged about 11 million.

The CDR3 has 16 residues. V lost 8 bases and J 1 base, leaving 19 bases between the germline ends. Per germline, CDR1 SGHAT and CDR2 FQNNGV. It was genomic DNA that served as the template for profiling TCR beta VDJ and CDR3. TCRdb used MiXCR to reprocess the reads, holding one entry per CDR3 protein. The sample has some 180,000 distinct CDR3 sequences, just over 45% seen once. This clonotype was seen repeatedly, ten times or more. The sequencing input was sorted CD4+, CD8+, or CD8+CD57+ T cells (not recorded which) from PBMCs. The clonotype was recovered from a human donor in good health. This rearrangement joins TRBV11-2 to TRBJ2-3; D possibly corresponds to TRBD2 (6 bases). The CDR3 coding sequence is TGTGCCAGCGGCAACACCGCGGGGCTGCGCACAGATACGCAGTATTTT. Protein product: CASGNTAGLRTDTQYF.